This entry concerns a single TCR beta chain. Its antigen is as yet unknown. This record comes from a study of EBV T-cell therapy then PD-1 blockade in nasopharyngeal carcinoma. Noted treatment: AdE1-LMPpoly-expanded autologous EBV-specific T-cell therapy followed by anti-PD-1 nivolumab. Using immunoSEQ multiplex PCR, the repertoire was profiled, and TCRdb retains in-frame clones only, with some absent. The table has about 17,000 clones, roughly 83% seen once. The source is a man in his forties or fifties with nasopharyngeal carcinoma. The sample here was CD8+ T cells from blood, taken at day 0 from a patient whose treatment included autologous EBV-specific T cells and nivolumab.

This CDR3 is CASWWGTLHF. The CDR3 DNA follows: TGTGCCAGTTGGTGGGGTACTTTGCATTTT. The genes are TRBV19 and TRBJ1-5; no definite D call. V dropped 8 bases and J dropped 15 bases, with 14 bases sitting between them. CDR1 is LNHDA and CDR2 is SQIVND in the germline V gene (reference sequence). CDR3 length: 10 residues. Complete variable domain (other parts from reference TRBV19 and TRBJ1-5): DGGITQSPKYLFRKEGQNVTLSCEQNLNHDAMYWYRQDPGQGLRLIYYSQIVNDFQKGDIAEGYSVSREKKESFPLTVTSAQKNPTAFYLCASWWGTLHFGDGTRLSIL.